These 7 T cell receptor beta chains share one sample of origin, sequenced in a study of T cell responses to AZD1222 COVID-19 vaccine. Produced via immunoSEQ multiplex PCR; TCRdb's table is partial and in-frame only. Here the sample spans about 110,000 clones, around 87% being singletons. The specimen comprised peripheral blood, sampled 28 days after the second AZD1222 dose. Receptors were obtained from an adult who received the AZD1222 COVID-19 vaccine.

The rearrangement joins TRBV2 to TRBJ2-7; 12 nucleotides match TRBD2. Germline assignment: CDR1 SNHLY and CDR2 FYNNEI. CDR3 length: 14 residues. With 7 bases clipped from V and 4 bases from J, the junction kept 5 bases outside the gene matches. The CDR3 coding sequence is TGTGCCAGCACTCGACTAGCGGGAGCTTACGAGCAGTACTTC. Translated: CASTRLAGAYEQYF.

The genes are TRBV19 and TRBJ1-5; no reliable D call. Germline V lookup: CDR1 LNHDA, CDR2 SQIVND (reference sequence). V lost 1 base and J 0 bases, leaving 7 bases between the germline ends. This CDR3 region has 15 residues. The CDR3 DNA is TGTGCCAGTAGTATAGGGGGTTTTAGCAATCAGCCCCAGCATTTT. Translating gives CASSIGGFSNQPQHF.

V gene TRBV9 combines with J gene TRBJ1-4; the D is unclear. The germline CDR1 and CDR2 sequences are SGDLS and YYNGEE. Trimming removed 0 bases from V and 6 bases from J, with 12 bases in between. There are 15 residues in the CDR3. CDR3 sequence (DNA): TGTGCCAGCAGCGTAGATGGTAGTGTGGATGAAAAACTGTTTTTT. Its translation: CASSVDGSVDEKLFF.

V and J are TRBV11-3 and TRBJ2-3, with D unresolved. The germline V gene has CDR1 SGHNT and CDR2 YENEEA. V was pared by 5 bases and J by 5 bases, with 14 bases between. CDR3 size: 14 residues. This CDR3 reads CASSLNRAVDTQYF. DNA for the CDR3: TGTGCCAGCAGCCTTAACCGGGCGGTAGATACGCAGTATTTT.

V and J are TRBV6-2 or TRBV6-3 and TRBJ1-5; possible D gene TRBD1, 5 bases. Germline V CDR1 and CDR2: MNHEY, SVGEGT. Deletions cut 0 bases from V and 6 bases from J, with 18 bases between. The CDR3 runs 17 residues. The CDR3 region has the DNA TGTGCCAGCAGTTACTCGAGCAGACAGTTATGGTCTCAGCCCCAGCATTTT. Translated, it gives CASSYSSRQLWSQPQHF.

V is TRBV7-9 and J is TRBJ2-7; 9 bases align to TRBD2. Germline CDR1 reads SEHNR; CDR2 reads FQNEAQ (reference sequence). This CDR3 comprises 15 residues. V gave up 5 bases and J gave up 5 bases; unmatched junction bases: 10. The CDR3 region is CASSHFRREGNEQYF. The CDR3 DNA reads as TGTGCCAGCAGCCATTTCCGGCGGGAGGGAAACGAGCAGTACTTC. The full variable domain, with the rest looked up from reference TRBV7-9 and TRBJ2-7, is DTGVSQNPRHKITKRGQNVTFRCDPISEHNRLYWYRQTLGQGPEFLTYFQNEAQLEKSRLLSDRFSAERPKGSFSTLEIQRTEQGDSAMYLCASSHFRREGNEQYFGPGTRLTVT.

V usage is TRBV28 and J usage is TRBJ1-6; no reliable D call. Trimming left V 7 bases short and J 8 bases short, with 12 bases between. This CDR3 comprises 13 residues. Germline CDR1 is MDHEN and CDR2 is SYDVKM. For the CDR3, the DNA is TGTGCCAGCACCCGAAGGACTTATTCACCCCTCCACTTT. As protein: CASTRRTYSPLHF.